Here is one TCR beta chain with its context. The antigen is unknown. CDR1 is SQVTM and CDR2 is ANQGSEA in the germline V gene. This CDR3 contains 14 residues. Trimming left V 7 bases short and J 0 bases short, with 14 bases between. The RNA, roughly 0.45 to 1 ug, was put through reverse transcription using random hexamers. The immunoSEQ assay covered 54 Vbeta and 13 Jbeta segments for CDR3. TCRdb re-called the immunoSEQ multiplex PCR reads with MiXCR, one entry per CDR3 protein. The sample holds 180,000 or so distinct CDR3 sequences, less than 95% seen once. These data belong to a study of CD8 T cells in Susac syndrome. Study-wide results and caveats: The study recognized that the number of individuals in its TCR sequencing and HLA analysis was relatively small.

CD8+ and CD4+ blood T cells underwent TCR beta sequencing. Healthy donors acted as controls, with matching for age and sex. Sequenced sample: CD4+ T cells from PBMCs. The clonotype comes from a human donor in good health. The chain joins TRBV29-1 to TRBJ2-3, with TRBD2 as a possible D gene (5 bases). The CDR3 region has the DNA TGCAGCGCACTAGGGCCTTACAGCACAGATACGCAGTATTTT. Translating gives CSALGPYSTDTQYF.